The sequence of this T cell receptor (beta chain) was determined in a study of Ad26.COV2.S vaccination and SARS-CoV-2 variants. This table comes from immunoSEQ multiplex PCR, and its TCRdb copy is limited to in-frame clones, with some not included. Among over 450,000 clones listed, roughly nine tenths were seen once. Indicated treatment: 15 to 20 received Ad26.COV2.S at low or high dose, single or two shots; about 5 received placebo; per-sample allocation not given. Samples came from day 63 after the first vaccine or placebo injection. This CDR3 is 16 amino acids long. The germline V gene encodes CDR1 ENHRY and CDR2 SYGVKD. V was cut by 1 base and J by 4 bases, with 17 bases left in between.

This sequence originates from a person aged 18-60 years who received the Ad26.COV2.S COVID-19 vaccine or a placebo. The material sequenced was peripheral blood, taken in a trial of Ad26.COV2.S vaccine versus placebo. The V and J genes are TRBV10-3 and TRBJ2-7; possible D gene TRBD2, 7 bases. The CDR3 loop is CAISEFWGGRTYEQYF. Here the CDR3 DNA reads TGTGCCATCAGTGAGTTTTGGGGGGGCAGAACTTACGAGCAGTACTTC.